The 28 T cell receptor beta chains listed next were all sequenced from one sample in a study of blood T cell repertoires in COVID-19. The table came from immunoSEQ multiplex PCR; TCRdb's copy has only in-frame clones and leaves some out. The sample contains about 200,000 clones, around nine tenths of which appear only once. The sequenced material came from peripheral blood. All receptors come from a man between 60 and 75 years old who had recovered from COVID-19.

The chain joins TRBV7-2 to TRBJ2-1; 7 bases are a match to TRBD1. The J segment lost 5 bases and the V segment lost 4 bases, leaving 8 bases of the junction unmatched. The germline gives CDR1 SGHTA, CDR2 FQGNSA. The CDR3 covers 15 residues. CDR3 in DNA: TGTGCCAGCAGCTCAACCCGGGACAGAGACAATGAGCAGTTCTTC. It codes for CASSSTRDRDNEQFF.

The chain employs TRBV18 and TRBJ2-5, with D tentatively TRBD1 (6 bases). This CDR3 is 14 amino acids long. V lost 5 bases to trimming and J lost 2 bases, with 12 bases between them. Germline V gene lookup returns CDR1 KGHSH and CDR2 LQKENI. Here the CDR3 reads CASSAGQLQETQYF. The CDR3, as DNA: TGTGCCAGCTCAGCCGGACAGCTTCAAGAGACCCAGTACTTC.

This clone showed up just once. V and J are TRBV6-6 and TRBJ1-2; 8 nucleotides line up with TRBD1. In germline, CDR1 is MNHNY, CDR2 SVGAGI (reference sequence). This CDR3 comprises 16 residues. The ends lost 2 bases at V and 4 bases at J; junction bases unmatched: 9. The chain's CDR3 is CASSYPPDRASYGYTF. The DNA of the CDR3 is TGTGCCAGCAGTTACCCTCCGGACAGGGCGAGCTATGGCTACACCTTC.

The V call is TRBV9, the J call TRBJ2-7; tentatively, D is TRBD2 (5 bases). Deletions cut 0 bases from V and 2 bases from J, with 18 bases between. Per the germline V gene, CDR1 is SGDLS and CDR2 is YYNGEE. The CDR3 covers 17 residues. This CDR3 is CASSVDFGNEGAYEQYF. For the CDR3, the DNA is TGTGCCAGCAGCGTAGATTTCGGTAACGAGGGCGCCTACGAGCAGTACTTC.

CDR3 sequence: CASKEGTSGNYEQYF. The CDR3, as DNA: TGTGCCAGCAAGGAAGGGACTAGCGGGAATTACGAGCAGTACTTC. This chain connects TRBV2 to TRBJ2-7; 13 nucleotides line up with TRBD2. CDR1 and CDR2 (germline): SNHLY, FYNNEI. The CDR3 length is 15 residues. Losses at the gene ends were 7 bases for V and 4 bases for J; bases not matched to a gene: 7.

The DNA of the CDR3 is TGTGCCAGCAGTGAGGCCGGGACAGGGTACTATGGCTACACCTTC. Residues: CASSEAGTGYYGYTF. The rearrangement links TRBV25-1 to TRBJ1-2; 9 bases map to TRBD1. V gave up 3 bases and J gave up 3 bases; unmatched junction bases: 5. Germline loops: CDR1 MGHDK, CDR2 SYGVNS. This CDR3 contains 15 residues.

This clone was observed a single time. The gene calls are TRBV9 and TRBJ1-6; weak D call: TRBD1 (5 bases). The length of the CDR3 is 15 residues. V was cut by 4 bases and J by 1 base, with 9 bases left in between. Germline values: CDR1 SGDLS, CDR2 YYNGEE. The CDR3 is CASSPRESYNSPLHF. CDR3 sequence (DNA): TGTGCCAGCAGCCCCAGGGAATCCTATAATTCACCCCTCCACTTT.

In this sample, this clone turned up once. CDR3 coding DNA: TGTGCCAGCAGCCGAAGAAGCGGGGGGGCCGTAGATACGCAGTATTTT. Translated: CASSRRSGGAVDTQYF. The chain combines TRBV7-8 with TRBJ2-3; the match to TRBD2 covers 10 bases. J gave up 5 bases and V 5 bases, and 10 bases lay outside the gene matches. There are 16 residues in the CDR3. Germline V gene sequence: CDR1 SGHVS, CDR2 FQNEAQ.

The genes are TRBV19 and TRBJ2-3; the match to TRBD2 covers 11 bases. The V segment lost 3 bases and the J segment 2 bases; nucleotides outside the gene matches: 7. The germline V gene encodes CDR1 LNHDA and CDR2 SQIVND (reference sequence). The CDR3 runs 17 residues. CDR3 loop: CASSIPSSGGPTDTQYF. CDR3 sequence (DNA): TGTGCCAGTAGTATCCCCTCTAGCGGGGGGCCCACAGATACGCAGTATTTT.

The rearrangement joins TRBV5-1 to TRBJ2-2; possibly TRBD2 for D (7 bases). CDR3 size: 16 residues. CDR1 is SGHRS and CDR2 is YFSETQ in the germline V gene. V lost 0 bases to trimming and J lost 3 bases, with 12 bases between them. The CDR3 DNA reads TGCGCCAGCAGCTTGGAGGCGGGGGCCCACACCGGGGAGCTGTTTTTT. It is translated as CASSLEAGAHTGELFF.

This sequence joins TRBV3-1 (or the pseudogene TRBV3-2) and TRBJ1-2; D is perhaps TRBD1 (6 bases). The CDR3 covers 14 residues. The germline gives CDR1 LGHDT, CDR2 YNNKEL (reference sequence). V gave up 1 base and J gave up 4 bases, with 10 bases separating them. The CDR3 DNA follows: TGTGCCAGCAGCCAAGTTGACAGGAGCTATGGCTACACCTTC. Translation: CASSQVDRSYGYTF.

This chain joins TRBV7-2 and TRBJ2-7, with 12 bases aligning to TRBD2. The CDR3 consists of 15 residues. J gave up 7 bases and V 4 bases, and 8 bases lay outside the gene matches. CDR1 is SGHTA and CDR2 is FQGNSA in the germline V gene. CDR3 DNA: TGTGCCAGCAGCTCGACTAGCGGGGGATCTGGGGAGCAGTACTTC. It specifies CASSSTSGGSGEQYF.

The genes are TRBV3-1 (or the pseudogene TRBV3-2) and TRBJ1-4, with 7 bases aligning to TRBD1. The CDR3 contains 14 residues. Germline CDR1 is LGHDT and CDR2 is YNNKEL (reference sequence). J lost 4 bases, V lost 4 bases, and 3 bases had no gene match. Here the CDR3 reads CASSRDSYNEKLFF. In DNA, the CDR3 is TGTGCCAGCAGCCGGGACAGCTATAATGAAAAACTGTTTTTT.

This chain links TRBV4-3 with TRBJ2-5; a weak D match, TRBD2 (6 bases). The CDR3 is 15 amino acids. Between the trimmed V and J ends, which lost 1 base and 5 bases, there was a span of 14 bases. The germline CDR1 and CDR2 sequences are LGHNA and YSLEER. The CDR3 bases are TGCGCCAGCAGCCAAGTCAGTGCGGGGCAGGAGACCCAGTACTTC. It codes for CASSQVSAGQETQYF.

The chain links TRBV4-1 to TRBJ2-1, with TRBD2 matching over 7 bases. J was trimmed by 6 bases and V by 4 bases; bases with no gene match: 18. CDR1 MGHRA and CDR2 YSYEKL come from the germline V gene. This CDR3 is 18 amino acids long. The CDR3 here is CASSRTPNWASGLNEQFF. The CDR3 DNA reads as TGCGCCAGCAGCCGAACCCCTAACTGGGCTAGCGGACTCAATGAGCAGTTCTTC.

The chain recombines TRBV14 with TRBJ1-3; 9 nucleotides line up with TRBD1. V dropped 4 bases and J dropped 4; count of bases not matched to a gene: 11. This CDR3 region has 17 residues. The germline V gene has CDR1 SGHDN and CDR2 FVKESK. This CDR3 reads CASSLNSGTGTGNTIYF. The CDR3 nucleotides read TGTGCCAGCAGCCTTAACTCCGGGACAGGGACGGGAAACACCATATATTTT.

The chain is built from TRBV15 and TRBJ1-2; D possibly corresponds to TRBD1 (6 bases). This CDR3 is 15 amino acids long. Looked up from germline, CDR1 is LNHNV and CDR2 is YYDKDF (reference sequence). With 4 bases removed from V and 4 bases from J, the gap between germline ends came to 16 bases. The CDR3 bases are TGTGCCACCAGCAAGGGGGGGGCGGAAGGCTATGGCTACACCTTC. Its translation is CATSKGGAEGYGYTF.

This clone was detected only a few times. For the CDR3, the DNA is TGTGCCAGCAGCTTAGCGAGCGGGCGCTACAATAGCACAGATACGCAGTATTTT. Protein sequence: CASSLASGRYNSTDTQYF. The V gene is TRBV7-9, the J gene TRBJ2-3; the D gene is possibly TRBD2 (6 bases). The V end lost 0 bases, the J end lost 0 bases, and 16 bases lay between the germline ends. CDR1 is SEHNR and CDR2 is FQNEAQ in the germline V gene (reference sequence). The CDR3 loop spans 18 amino acids.

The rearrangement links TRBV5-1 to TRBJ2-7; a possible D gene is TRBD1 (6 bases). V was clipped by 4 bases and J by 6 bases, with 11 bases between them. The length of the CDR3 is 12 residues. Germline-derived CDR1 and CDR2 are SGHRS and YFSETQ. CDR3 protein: CASSTTGPEQYF. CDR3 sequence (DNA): TGCGCCAGCAGCACCACAGGGCCCGAGCAGTACTTC.

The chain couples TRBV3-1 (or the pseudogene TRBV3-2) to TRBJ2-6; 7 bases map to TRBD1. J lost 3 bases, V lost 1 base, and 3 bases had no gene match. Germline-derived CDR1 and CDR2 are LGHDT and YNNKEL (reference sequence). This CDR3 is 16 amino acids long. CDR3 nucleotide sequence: TGTGCCAGCAGCCAAGGGTCAGGGGGTGGGGCCAACGTCCTGACTTTC. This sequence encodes CASSQGSGGGANVLTF.

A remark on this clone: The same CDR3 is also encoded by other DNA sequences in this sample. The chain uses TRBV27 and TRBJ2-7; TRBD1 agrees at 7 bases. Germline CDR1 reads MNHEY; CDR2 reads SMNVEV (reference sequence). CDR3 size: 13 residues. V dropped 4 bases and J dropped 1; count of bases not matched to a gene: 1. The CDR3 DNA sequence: TGTGCCAGCAGTTACAGGGGATCCTACGAGCAGTACTTC. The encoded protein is CASSYRGSYEQYF.

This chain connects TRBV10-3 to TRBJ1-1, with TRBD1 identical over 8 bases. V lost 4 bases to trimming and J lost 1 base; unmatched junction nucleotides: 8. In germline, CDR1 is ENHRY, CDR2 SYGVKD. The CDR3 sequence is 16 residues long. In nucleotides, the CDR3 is TGTGCCATCAGTGGGTCGCGGACAGGGCAGAACACTGAAGCTTTCTTT. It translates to CAISGSRTGQNTEAFF.

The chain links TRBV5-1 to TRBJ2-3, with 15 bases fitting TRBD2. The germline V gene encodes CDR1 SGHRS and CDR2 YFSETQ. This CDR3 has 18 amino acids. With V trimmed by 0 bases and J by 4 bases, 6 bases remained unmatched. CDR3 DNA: TGCGCCAGCAGCTTGGCGTTGGGACTAGCGGGAGGCTCAGATACGCAGTATTTT. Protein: CASSLALGLAGGSDTQYF.

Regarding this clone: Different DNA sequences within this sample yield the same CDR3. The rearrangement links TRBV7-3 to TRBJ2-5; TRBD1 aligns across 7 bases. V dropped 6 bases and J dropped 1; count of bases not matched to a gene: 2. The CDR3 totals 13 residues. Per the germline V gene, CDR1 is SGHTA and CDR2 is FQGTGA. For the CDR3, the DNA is TGTGCCAGCAGTAGGGACAGCCAAGAGACCCAGTACTTC. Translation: CASSRDSQETQYF.

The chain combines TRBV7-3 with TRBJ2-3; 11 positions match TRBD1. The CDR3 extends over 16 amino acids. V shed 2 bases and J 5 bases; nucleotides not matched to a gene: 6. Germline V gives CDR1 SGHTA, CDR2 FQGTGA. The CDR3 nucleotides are TGTGCCAGCAGCTTATCCGGACAGGGGGCTGGAGATACGCAGTATTTT. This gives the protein CASSLSGQGAGDTQYF. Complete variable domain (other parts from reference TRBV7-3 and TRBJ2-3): GAGVSQTPSNKVTEKGKYVELRCDPISGHTALYWYRQSLGQGPEFLIYFQGTGAADDSGLPNDRFFAVRPEGSVSTLKIQRTERGDSAVYLCASSLSGQGAGDTQYFGPGTRLTVL.

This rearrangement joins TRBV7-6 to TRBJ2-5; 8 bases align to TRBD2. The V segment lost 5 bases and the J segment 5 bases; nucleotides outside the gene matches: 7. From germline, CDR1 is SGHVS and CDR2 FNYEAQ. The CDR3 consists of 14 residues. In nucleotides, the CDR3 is TGTGCCAGCAGCCGAAGTAGCGGGATTGAGACCCAGTACTTC. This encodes CASSRSSGIETQYF. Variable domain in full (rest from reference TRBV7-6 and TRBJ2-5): GAGVSQSPRYKVTKRGQDVALRCDPISGHVSLYWYRQALGQGPEFLTYFNYEAQQDKSGLPNDRFSAERPEGSISTLTIQRTEQRDSAMYRCASSRSSGIETQYFGPGTRLLVL.

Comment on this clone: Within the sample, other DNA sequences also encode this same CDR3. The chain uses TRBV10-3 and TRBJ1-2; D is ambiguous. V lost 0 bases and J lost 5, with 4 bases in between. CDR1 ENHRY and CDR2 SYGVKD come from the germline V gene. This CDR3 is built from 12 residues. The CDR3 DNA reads TGTGCCATCAGTGAGTCGTTATATGGCTACACCTTC. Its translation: CAISESLYGYTF.

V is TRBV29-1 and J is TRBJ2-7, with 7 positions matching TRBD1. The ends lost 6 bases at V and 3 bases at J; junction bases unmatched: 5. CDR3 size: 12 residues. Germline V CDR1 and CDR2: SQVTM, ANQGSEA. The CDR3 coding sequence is TGCAGCGTAACGGGACAGAGCTACGAGCAGTACTTC. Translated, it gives CSVTGQSYEQYF.